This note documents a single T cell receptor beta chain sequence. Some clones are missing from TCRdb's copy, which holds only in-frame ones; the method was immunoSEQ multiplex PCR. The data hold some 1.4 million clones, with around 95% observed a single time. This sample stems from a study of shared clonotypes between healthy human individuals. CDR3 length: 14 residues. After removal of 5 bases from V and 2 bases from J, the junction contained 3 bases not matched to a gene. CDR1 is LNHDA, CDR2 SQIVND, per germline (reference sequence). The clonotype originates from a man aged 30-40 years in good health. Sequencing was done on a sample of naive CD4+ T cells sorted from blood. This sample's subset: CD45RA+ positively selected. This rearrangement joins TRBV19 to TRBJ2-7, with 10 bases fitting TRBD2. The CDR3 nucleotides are TGTGCCAGTAGTGTAGCGGGAGGCCCCTACGAGCAGTACTTC. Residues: CASSVAGGPYEQYF.